Each of the 21 T cell receptor beta chains below was sequenced from the same sample in a study of blood T cell repertoires in COVID-19. Libraries were prepared by immunoSEQ multiplex PCR; TCRdb keeps only in-frame clonotypes and omits some of them. The repertoire holds about 210,000 clones, with around 86% as singletons. The specimen sequenced was PBMCs or T cells enriched from blood (not recorded which). Receptors originate from a woman aged 45 to 65 with acute COVID-19.

The chain is built from TRBV28 and TRBJ1-2; 7 bases align to TRBD1. There are 14 residues in the CDR3. Losses at the gene ends were 5 bases for V and 4 bases for J; bases not matched to a gene: 7. Germline CDR1 and CDR2: MDHEN and SYDVKM. CDR3 sequence: CASSPQTGVYGYTF. The CDR3 DNA reads TGTGCCAGCAGTCCCCAAACAGGGGTCTATGGCTACACCTTC.

This clone was counted a few times. Other DNA sequences in the same sample also yield this CDR3. This sequence joins TRBV11-3 and TRBJ2-7; D might be TRBD2 (5 bases). The germline CDR1 and CDR2 sequences are SGHNT and YENEEA. V lost 0 bases to trimming and J lost 7 bases, with 7 bases between them. This CDR3 is 12 amino acids long. CDR3: CASSLDEGEQYF. The CDR3 DNA reads as TGTGCCAGCAGCTTAGATGAGGGTGAGCAGTACTTC.

J is TRBJ1-2 and V is TRBV28, with D tentatively TRBD1 (6 bases). Germline-derived CDR1 and CDR2 are MDHEN and SYDVKM. The CDR3 has 14 residues. V lost 3 bases to trimming and J lost 7 bases, with 15 bases between them. The CDR3 spells CASSFSGAVGGYTF. CDR3 in DNA: TGTGCCAGCAGTTTCTCAGGGGCGGTGGGTGGCTACACCTTC.

The rearrangement joins TRBV5-1 to TRBJ1-2, with 8 bases identical to TRBD1. Germline V gives CDR1 SGHRS, CDR2 YFSETQ. CDR3 size: 16 residues. V shed 0 bases, J shed 5 bases, and the junction held 9 bases outside the gene matches. The CDR3: CASSLEQGARGYGYTF. As DNA, the CDR3 is TGCGCCAGCAGCTTGGAGCAGGGGGCGAGGGGTTATGGCTACACCTTC.

The rearrangement joins TRBV3-1 (or the pseudogene TRBV3-2) to TRBJ2-1, with TRBD2 identical over 9 bases. Germline-derived CDR1 and CDR2 are LGHDT and YNNKEL (reference sequence). The CDR3 is 17 residues long. The V and J ends lost 3 bases and 3 bases, in that order; junction bases with no gene match: 9. CDR3: CASSHTLAGAFYNEQFF. The CDR3 bases are TGTGCCAGCAGCCATACTTTAGCGGGGGCCTTCTACAATGAGCAGTTCTTC.

The V call is TRBV4-1, the J call TRBJ1-4; perhaps TRBD1 as D (6 bases). The germline V and J ends were trimmed by 1 base and 4 bases, with 13 bases remaining between them. Germline V lookup: CDR1 MGHRA, CDR2 YSYEKL. The CDR3 loop spans 16 amino acids. The CDR3: CASSQGSTGFNEKLFF. CDR3 in DNA: TGCGCCAGCAGCCAAGGGTCGACAGGATTTAATGAAAAACTGTTTTTT.

A word on this clone: Germline and junction disagree at one end, which may indicate a read error. The chain uses TRBV18 and TRBJ1-1; 7 positions agree with TRBD1. This CDR3 is 14 amino acids long. Germline CDR1 is KGHSH and CDR2 is LQKENI. In nucleotides, the CDR3 is TGTGCCAGCTCACCCTCAGGGGGGAACGCTGAAGCTTTCTTT. Encoded protein: CASSPSGGNAEAFF.

This clone was seen repeatedly, ten times or more. The chain joins TRBV6-2 or TRBV6-3 to TRBJ1-6, with TRBD1 identical over 7 bases. V lost 2 bases and J lost 4; bases outside the gene matches: 2. The CDR3 covers 15 residues. Germline lookup yields CDR1 MNHEY and CDR2 SVGEGT. In DNA form, the CDR3 reads TGTGCCAGCAGTTACGGGACAGCATATAATTCACCCCTCCACTTT. Protein: CASSYGTAYNSPLHF.

The rearrangement joins TRBV19 to TRBJ1-2; unclear D gene. The CDR3 length is 12 residues. V lost 4 bases and J 6 bases, leaving 9 bases between the germline ends. CDR1 and CDR2 from the germline V gene are LNHDA and SQIVND (reference sequence). CDR3 nucleotides: TGTGCCAGTAGTACTAGCGGGGATGGCTACACCTTC. This encodes CASSTSGDGYTF.

V usage is TRBV19 and J usage is TRBJ1-3, with D tentatively TRBD1 (5 bases). The CDR3 is 17 residues long. Germline CDR1 LNHDA, CDR2 SQIVND (reference sequence). With 5 bases removed from V and 0 bases from J, the gap between germline ends came to 17 bases. The CDR3 nucleotides read TGTGCCAGTAGTGCAGCCTCGGGACTGCTCTCTGGAAACACCATATATTTT. This codes for CASSAASGLLSGNTIYF.

The rearrangement uses TRBV2 and TRBJ2-7, with 7 bases lining up with TRBD1. This CDR3 is 13 amino acids long. V was clipped by 3 bases and J by 3 bases; unmatched bases: 2. Germline CDR1 and CDR2: SNHLY and FYNNEI. The CDR3 DNA is TGTGCCAGCAGTGAGACAGGGAACTACGAGCAGTACTTC. This translates into CASSETGNYEQYF.

This chain joins TRBV7-8 and TRBJ2-5; no definite D call. The CDR3 has 14 residues. Per germline, CDR1 SGHVS and CDR2 FQNEAQ. Trimming took 5 bases from V and 1 from J, leaving 11 bases between them. The CDR3 region is CASSPRWAQETQYF. The CDR3 DNA reads TGTGCCAGCAGCCCCCGGTGGGCCCAAGAGACCCAGTACTTC.

In its sample, this clone was seen once. J is TRBJ1-1 and V is TRBV12-3 or TRBV12-4; no clear D. The CDR3 runs to 11 residues. V dropped 4 bases and J dropped 7 bases, with 7 bases sitting between them. CDR3: CASSSPFEAFF. Here the CDR3 DNA reads TGTGCCAGCAGTTCCCCGTTTGAAGCTTTCTTT.

V is TRBV7-6 and J is TRBJ2-2, with 13 bases fitting TRBD2. The CDR3 has 16 amino acids. After removal of 5 bases from V and 5 bases from J, the junction contained 5 bases not matched to a gene. Germline values: CDR1 SGHVS, CDR2 FNYEAQ. The CDR3 DNA follows: TGTGCCAGCAGCCCGGGGACTAGCGGGATAACCGGGGAGCTGTTTTTT. It is translated as CASSPGTSGITGELFF.

This clone was observed a few times. The chain is built from TRBV5-6 and TRBJ1-2, with D possibly being TRBD1 (6 bases). The germline CDR1 and CDR2 sequences are SGHDT and YYEEEE. V shed 4 bases and J shed 5 bases, with 18 bases lying between them. The CDR3 has 15 amino acids. CDR3 nucleotides: TGTGCCAGCAGCCAAACAGGGACGGGGGGATATGGCTACACCTTC. Amino acid sequence: CASSQTGTGGYGYTF.

This chain joins TRBV12-3 or TRBV12-4 and TRBJ2-5; unclear D gene. This CDR3 contains 13 residues. The V end lost 1 base, the J end lost 4 bases, and 7 bases lay between the germline ends. CDR3 amino acids: CASSLGSRETQYF. CDR3 sequence (DNA): TGTGCCAGCAGTTTAGGATCCAGAGAGACCCAGTACTTC.

The rearrangement links TRBV19 to TRBJ2-7, with 8 nucleotides matching TRBD1. J was trimmed by 2 bases and V by 3 bases; bases with no gene match: 0. Germline V gives CDR1 LNHDA, CDR2 SQIVND (reference sequence). The CDR3 runs to 13 residues. CDR3 amino acids: CASSMGQAYEQYF. As DNA, the CDR3 is TGTGCCAGTAGTATGGGACAGGCCTACGAGCAGTACTTC.

The chain uses TRBV19 and TRBJ2-7, with a possible D match to TRBD2 (5 bases). Germline V lookup: CDR1 LNHDA, CDR2 SQIVND (reference sequence). The CDR3 has 15 residues. V lost 5 bases to trimming and J lost 3 bases, with 17 bases between them. As DNA, the CDR3 is TGTGCCAGTAGTGATAGTCGGGGAGCAGACTACGAGCAGTACTTC. Protein product: CASSDSRGADYEQYF.

This clone was counted ten times or more. The gene calls are TRBV7-9 and TRBJ2-2; the D gene is possibly TRBD1 (6 bases). CDR3 length: 15 amino acids. Germline V gives CDR1 SEHNR, CDR2 FQNEAQ (reference sequence). Trimming cost V 0 bases and J 5 bases, with 10 bases left between them. The CDR3 DNA reads TGTGCCAGCAGCTTAGCTGGGGGCGGTACCGGGGAGCTGTTTTTT. The encoded protein is CASSLAGGGTGELFF.

The gene calls are TRBV4-1 and TRBJ2-3; 8 nucleotides line up with TRBD2. This CDR3 contains 17 residues. With 1 base clipped from V and 3 bases from J, the junction kept 9 bases outside the gene matches. Germline CDR1 is MGHRA and CDR2 is YSYEKL. The CDR3 sequence: CASSQGRGGRLTDTQYF. The CDR3 coding sequence is TGCGCCAGCAGCCAAGGACGGGGGGGGCGGCTGACAGATACGCAGTATTTT.

This chain connects TRBV28 to TRBJ2-3, with 8 bases fitting TRBD2. The CDR3 runs 14 residues. V lost 6 bases, J lost 4 bases, and 6 bases stayed unmatched. Germline CDR1 and CDR2: MDHEN and SYDVKM. In DNA, the CDR3 is TGTGCCAGCAGCCTCGGGGGGGCTGCAGATACGCAGTATTTT. Translated: CASSLGGAADTQYF. The whole variable domain, remainder taken from reference TRBV28 and TRBJ2-3, is DVKVTQSSRYLVKRTGEKVFLECVQDMDHENMFWYRQDPGLGLRLIYFSYDVKMKEKGDIPEGYSVSREKKERFSLILESASTNQTSMYLCASSLGGAADTQYFGPGTRLTVL.